The present T cell receptor (beta chain) was sequenced within a study of T-cell memory formation after mild COVID-19. Details on this clonotype: Its antigen is currently unknown.

The germline CDR1 and CDR2 sequences are SSHAT and FNYEAQ (reference sequence). The germline V and J ends were trimmed by 5 bases and 1 base, with 8 bases remaining between them. The CDR3 is 13 residues long. Findings and caveats of the study: That cross-reactive memory joined was suggested by some responding clones appearing in pre-infection memory.

5'RACE primed at constant segments yielded TCR alpha and TCR beta cDNA libraries bearing sample barcodes and UMIs. MiXCR was run by TCRdb on the 5' RACE reads, yielding one entry per CDR3 protein. The sample includes approximately 350,000 distinct CDR3 sequences, approximately 15% of them seen just once. This receptor was obtained from a man between 18 and 29 years old who had mild COVID-19 (a few samples of this study predate the infection). Cell type and time point are not known. The specimen was PBMCs or a T cell subset sorted from them (not recorded which). The rearrangement uses TRBV7-7 and TRBJ1-1; no firm D call. The CDR3 is CASSLNENTEAFF. CDR3 coding DNA: TGTGCCAGCAGCCTGAACGAGAACACTGAAGCTTTCTTT. Full variable domain (rest looked up from reference TRBV7-7 and TRBJ1-1): GAGVSQSPRYKVTKRGQDVTLRCDPISSHATLYWYQQALGQGPEFLTYFNYEAQPDKSGLPSDRFSAERPEGSISTLTIQRTEQRDSAMYRCASSLNENTEAFFGQGTRLTVV.